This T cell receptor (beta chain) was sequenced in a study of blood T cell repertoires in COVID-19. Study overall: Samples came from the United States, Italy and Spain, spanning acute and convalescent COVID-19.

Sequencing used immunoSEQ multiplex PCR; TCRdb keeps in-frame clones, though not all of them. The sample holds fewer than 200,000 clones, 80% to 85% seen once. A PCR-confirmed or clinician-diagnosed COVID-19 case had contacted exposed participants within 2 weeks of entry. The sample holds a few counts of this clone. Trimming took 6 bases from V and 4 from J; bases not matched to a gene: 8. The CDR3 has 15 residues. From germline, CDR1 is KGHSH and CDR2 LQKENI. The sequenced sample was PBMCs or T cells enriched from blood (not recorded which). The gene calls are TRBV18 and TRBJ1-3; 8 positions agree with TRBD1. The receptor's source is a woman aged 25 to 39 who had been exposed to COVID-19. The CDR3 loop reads CASSPTGGLGNTIYF. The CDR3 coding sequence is TGTGCCAGCTCCCCAACAGGGGGGTTAGGAAACACCATATATTTT. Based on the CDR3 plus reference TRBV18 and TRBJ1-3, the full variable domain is NAGVMQNPRHLVRRRGQEARLRCSPMKGHSHVYWYRQLPEEGLKFMVYLQKENIIDESGMPKERFSAEFPKEGPSILRIQQVVRGDSAAYFCASSPTGGLGNTIYFGEGSWLTVV.